This T cell receptor beta chain was sequenced in a study of regulatory T cells in long-lasting Graves disease. Study context: Over 5 years on antithyroid drugs plus positive TSH receptor antibodies marked Graves' disease as persistent. Broader study findings: Samples came from peripheral blood alone, without thyroid tissue. Sharing of public clonotypes was greater in persistent patients (about 2,700) than in new patients (around 890).

The time point was: persistent/refractory GD, antithyroid drugs over 5 years with positive TRAb. Making the TCR library involved RNA that had been extracted from PBMCs. Arm-PCR of CDR3 regions with iRepertoire HTBI primers generated TCR beta libraries. TCRdb analysed the multiplex PCR reads with MiXCR anew, one entry per CDR3 protein. Of about 460,000 distinct CDR3 sequences listed, roughly 22% are singletons. A word on this clonotype: The antigen remains undetermined.

The sample here was peripheral blood mononuclear cells (PBMCs), taken when the disease was refractory, from a patient treated with antithyroid drugs. The TCR sequence derives from a female donor with Graves disease.

CDR3 sequence: CSASGTVSPLHF. CDR3 bases: TGCAGTGCTAGCGGGACAGTTTCACCCCTCCACTTT. V is TRBV20-1 and J is TRBJ1-6; 7 nucleotides agree with TRBD1. CDR1 is DFQATT and CDR2 is SNEGSKA in the germline V gene (reference sequence). This CDR3 has 12 residues. V trimming: 3 bases; J trimming: 9 bases; junction bases outside the gene matches: 2.